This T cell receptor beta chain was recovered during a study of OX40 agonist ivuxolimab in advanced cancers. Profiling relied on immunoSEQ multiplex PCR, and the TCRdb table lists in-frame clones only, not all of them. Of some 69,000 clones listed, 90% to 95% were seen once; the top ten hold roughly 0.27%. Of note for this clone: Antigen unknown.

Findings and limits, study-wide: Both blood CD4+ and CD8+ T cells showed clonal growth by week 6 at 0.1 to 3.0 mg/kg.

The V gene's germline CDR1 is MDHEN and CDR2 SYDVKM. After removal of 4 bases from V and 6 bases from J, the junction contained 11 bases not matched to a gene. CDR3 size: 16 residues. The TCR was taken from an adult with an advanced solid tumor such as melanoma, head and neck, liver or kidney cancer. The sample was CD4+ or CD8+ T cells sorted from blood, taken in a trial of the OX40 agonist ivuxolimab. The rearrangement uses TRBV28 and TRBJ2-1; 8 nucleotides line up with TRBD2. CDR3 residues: CASSSRAGGGGNEQFF. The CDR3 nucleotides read TGTGCCAGCAGTTCCCGTGCGGGAGGAGGGGGCAATGAGCAGTTCTTC.